Listed below are T cell receptor beta chains from one sample, sequenced in a study of OX40 agonist ivuxolimab in advanced cancers. Clones were sequenced by immunoSEQ multiplex PCR, and TCRdb holds only the in-frame ones, with some missing. The sample includes tens of thousands of clones, more than 80% seen only once; the top ten take roughly 0.54%. The sequencing used CD4+ or CD8+ T cells sorted from blood, collected in a trial of the OX40 agonist ivuxolimab. The receptors derive from an adult with an advanced solid tumor such as melanoma, head and neck, liver or kidney cancer. The CDR3 runs from the conserved cysteine through the conserved F or W. A D gene is named only where the DNA matches it firmly. Part of the rows lack a size; the others show once, few, many or a class for expanded clones.

j_call v_call clone_size d_call cdr3_nt cdr3_aa
TRBJ2-7 TRBV18 NA NA TGTGCCAGCTCACCACAGGCTCAGGGTAGCGAGCAGTACTTC CASSPQAQGSEQYF
TRBJ2-7 TRBV10-3 NA NA TGTGCCATCAGCAACAGGGATTCCTACGAGCAGTACTTC CAISNRDSYEQYF
TRBJ1-3 TRBV4-2 NA NA TGTGCCAGCAGCCAAGATAGCGCAGGGACTGGAAACACCATATATTTT CASSQDSAGTGNTIYF
TRBJ1-2 TRBV29-1 NA NA TGCAGCGTTGAAAAGTCAGGTCGTGGGGGCTACACCTTC CSVEKSGRGGYTF
TRBJ2-1 TRBV7-9 NA NA TGTGCCAGCAGCCCCTTGACGGGTATATCCTACAATGAGCAGTTCTTC CASSPLTGISYNEQFF
TRBJ1-1 TRBV6-5 NA NA TGTGCCAGCAGTTACTCGTCTGGCACCACTAAAGCTTTCTTT CASSYSSGTTKAFF
TRBJ1-2 TRBV2 once NA TGTGCCGGACGGATGGGGGGTTTTAACTATGGCTACACCTTC CAGRMGGFNYGYTF
TRBJ2-7 TRBV7-2 NA NA TGTGCCAGCAGCTTAGAGGGTAGCGGTTCCTACGAGCAGTACTTC CASSLEGSGSYEQYF
TRBJ1-1 TRBV6-1 NA NA TGTGCCAGCACTCTAGACGGGCAAACAAAAGCTTTCTTT CASTLDGQTKAFF
TRBJ2-7 TRBV28 NA NA TGTGCCAGCACCCTTCGGGGGGCTACCTACGAGCAGTACTTC CASTLRGATYEQYF
TRBJ1-2 TRBV30 NA NA TGTGCCTGGAGTGTAAGGGGTGGTAACTATGGCTACACCTTC CAWSVRGGNYGYTF
TRBJ2-1 TRBV2 NA NA TGTGCCAGCAAGCTGGACTACAACAATGAGCAGTTCTTC CASKLDYNNEQFF
TRBJ2-1 TRBV6-4 NA NA TGTGCCAGCAGTGATGGAGGGAACCGAAACAATGAGCAGTTCTTC CASSDGGNRNNEQFF
TRBJ1-2 TRBV4-1 NA TRBD1 TGCGCCAGCAGCCAAGACTCCGGGACAGTCTATGGCTACACCTTC CASSQDSGTVYGYTF
TRBJ2-3 TRBV19 NA TRBD1 TGTGCCAGTAGTCCCCGACAGGGGGCACGTGCAGATACGCAGTATTTT CASSPRQGARADTQYF
TRBJ2-7 TRBV27 NA NA TGTGCCAGCAGTGCCCTCTTACAAGGGGAGCAGTACTTC CASSALLQGEQYF
TRBJ2-2 TRBV7-2 NA TRBD1 TGTGCCAGCAGCAAAGGGACAGGGCCCGGGGAGCTGTTTTTT CASSKGTGPGELFF
TRBJ2-7 TRBV7-3 NA TRBD2 TGTGCCAGCAGCTTGGGACTAGCGAACGAGCAGTACTTC CASSLGLANEQYF
TRBJ2-3 TRBV11-2 NA TRBD2 TGTGCCAGCAGCTTAATAAAGGGGACGGGGGGAGATACGCAGTATTTT CASSLIKGTGGDTQYF
TRBJ2-2 TRBV4-1 once NA TGCGCCAGCAGCCAAGGACAGTCCACTCCTACCGGGGAGCTGTTTTTT CASSQGQSTPTGELFF
TRBJ2-7 TRBV18 NA NA TGTGCCAGCTCACCACAGGACAGACCGTGGTACCAGCAGTACTTC CASSPQDRPWYQQYF
TRBJ2-3 TRBV5-6 NA TRBD2 TGTGCCAGCAGCCTAACAACAAGCACTAGCGGGAGCACAGATACGCAGTATTTT CASSLTTSTSGSTDTQYF
TRBJ2-7 TRBV7-2 NA NA TGTGCCAGCAGCTTCCGGGACACCACCTACGAGCAGTACTTC CASSFRDTTYEQYF
TRBJ2-3 TRBV30 once NA TGTGCCTGGACCGGCCAGAATAGAGATACGCAGTATTTT CAWTGQNRDTQYF
TRBJ2-7 TRBV7-9 NA NA TGTGCCAGCAGCTTCGAGGGAACGGGCGAGCAGTACTTC CASSFEGTGEQYF